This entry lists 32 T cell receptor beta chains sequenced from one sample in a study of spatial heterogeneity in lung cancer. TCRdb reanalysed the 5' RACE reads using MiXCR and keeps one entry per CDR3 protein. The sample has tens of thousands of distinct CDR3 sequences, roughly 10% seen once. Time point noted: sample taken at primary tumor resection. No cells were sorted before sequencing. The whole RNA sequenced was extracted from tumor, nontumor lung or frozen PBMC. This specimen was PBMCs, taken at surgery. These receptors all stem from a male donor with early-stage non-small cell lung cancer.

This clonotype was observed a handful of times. The chain's CDR3 is CASSDQVGETQYF. CDR3 coding DNA: TGTGCCAGCAGTGACCAGGTCGGGGAGACCCAGTACTTC. The V gene is TRBV2, the J gene TRBJ2-5; unclear D gene. The V end was cut by 3 bases, the J end by 5 bases, with 10 bases between. CDR3 length: 13 residues. From germline, CDR1 is SNHLY and CDR2 FYNNEI.

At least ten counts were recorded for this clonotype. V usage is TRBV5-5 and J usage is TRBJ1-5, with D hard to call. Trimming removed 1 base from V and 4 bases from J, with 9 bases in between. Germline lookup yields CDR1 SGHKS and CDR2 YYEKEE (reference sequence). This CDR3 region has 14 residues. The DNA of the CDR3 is TGTGCCAGCAGCTTGCTTACAGCGAATCAGCCCCAGCATTTT. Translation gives CASSLLTANQPQHF.

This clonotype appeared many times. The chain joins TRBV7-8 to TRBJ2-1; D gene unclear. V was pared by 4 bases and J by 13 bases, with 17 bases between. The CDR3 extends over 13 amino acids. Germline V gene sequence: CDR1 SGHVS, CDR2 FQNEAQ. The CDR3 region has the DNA TGTGCCAGCAGCTCACCGAAGACAAGACTTCAGTTCTTC. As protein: CASSSPKTRLQFF.

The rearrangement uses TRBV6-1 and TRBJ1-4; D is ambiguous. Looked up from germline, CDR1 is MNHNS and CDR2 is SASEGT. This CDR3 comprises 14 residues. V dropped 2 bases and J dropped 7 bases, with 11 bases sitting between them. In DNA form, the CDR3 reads TGTGCCAGCAGTGAAATCGCAGACCTTGAAAAACTGTTTTTT. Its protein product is CASSEIADLEKLFF.

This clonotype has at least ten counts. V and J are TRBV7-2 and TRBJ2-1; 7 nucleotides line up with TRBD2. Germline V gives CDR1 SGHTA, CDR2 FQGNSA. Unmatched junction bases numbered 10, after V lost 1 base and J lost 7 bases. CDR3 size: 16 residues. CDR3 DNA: TGTGCCAGCAGCTTAGTTACCGGGACTATATATAATGAGCAGTTCTTC. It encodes CASSLVTGTIYNEQFF.

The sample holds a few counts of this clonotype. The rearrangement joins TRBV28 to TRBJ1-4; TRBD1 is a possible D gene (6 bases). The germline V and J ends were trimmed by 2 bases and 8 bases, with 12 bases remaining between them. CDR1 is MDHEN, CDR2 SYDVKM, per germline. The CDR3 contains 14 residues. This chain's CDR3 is CASSLRGGGEKLFF. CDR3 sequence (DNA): TGTGCCAGCAGTTTACGGGGGGGCGGCGAAAAACTGTTTTTT. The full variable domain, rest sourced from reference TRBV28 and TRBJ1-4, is DVKVTQSSRYLVKRTGEKVFLECVQDMDHENMFWYRQDPGLGLRLIYFSYDVKMKEKGDIPEGYSVSREKKERFSLILESASTNQTSMYLCASSLRGGGEKLFFGSGTQLSVL.

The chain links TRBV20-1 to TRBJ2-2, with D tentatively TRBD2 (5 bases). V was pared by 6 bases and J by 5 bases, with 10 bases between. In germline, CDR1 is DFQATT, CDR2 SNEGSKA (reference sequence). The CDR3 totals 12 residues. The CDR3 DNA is TGCAGTGCCAACGGACTTACCGGGGAGCTGTTTTTT. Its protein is CSANGLTGELFF.

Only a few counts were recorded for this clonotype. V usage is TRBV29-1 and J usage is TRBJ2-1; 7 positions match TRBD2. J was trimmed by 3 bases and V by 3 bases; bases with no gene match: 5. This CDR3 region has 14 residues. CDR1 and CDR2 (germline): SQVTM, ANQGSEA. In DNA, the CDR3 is TGCAGCGTTGATGGGCGGGGGAGCTACAATGAGCAGTTCTTC. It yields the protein CSVDGRGSYNEQFF.

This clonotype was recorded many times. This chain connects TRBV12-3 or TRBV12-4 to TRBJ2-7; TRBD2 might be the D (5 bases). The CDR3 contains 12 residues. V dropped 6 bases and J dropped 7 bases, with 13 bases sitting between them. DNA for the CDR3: TGTGCCAGCAGCACCGGGATTCGTGAGCAGTACTTC. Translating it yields CASSTGIREQYF.

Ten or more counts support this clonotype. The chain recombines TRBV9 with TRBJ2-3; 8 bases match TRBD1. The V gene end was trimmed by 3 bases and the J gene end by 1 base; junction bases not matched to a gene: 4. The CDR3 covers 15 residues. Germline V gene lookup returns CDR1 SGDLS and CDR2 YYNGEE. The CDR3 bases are TGTGCCAGCAGCGCGACAGGGGCCCGCACAGATACGCAGTATTTT. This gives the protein CASSATGARTDTQYF.

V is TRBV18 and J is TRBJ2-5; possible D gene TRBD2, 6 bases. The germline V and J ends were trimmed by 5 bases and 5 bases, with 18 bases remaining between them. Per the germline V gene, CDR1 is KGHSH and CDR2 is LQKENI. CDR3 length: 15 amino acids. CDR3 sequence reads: CASSEHAGTLETQYF. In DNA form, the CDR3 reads TGTGCCAGCTCAGAACACGCCGGGACTCTGGAGACCCAGTACTTC.

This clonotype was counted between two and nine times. The CDR3 sequence: CAWSELAGGNIQYF. In DNA form, the CDR3 reads TGTGCCTGGAGTGAATTAGCGGGAGGAAACATTCAGTACTTC. The chain combines TRBV30 with TRBJ2-4; 10 bases are shared with TRBD2. This CDR3 spans 14 amino acids. Germline V lookup: CDR1 GTSNPN, CDR2 SVGIG (reference sequence). The V segment lost 1 base and the J segment 6 bases; nucleotides outside the gene matches: 3.

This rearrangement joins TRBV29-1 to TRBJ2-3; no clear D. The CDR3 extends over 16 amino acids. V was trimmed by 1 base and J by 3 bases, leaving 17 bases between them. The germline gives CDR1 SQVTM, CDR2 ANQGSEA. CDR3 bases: TGCAGCGTTGAAGGTGCGACATCGCGGAGTACAGATACGCAGTATTTT. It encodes CSVEGATSRSTDTQYF.

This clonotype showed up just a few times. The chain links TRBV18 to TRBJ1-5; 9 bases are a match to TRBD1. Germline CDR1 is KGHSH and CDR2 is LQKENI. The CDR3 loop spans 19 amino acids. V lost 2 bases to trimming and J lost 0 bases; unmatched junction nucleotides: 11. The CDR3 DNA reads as TGTGCCAGCTCACCAATCCCCGGGACAGGGCCCTATAGCAATCAGCCCCAGCATTTT. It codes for CASSPIPGTGPYSNQPQHF.

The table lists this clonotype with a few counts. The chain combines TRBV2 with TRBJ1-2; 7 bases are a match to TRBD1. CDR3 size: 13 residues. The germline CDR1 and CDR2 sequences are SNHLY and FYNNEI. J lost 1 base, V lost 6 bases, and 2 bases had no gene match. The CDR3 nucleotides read TGTGCCAGCAGGGGACAGTATAACTATGGCTACACCTTC. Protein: CASRGQYNYGYTF.

CDR3 in amino acids: CASSPQLAGYTDTQYF. CDR3 DNA: TGTGCCAGCAGTCCCCAACTAGCGGGATACACAGATACGCAGTATTTT. The V call is TRBV2, the J call TRBJ2-3, with 10 bases that match TRBD2. Germline V gene lookup returns CDR1 SNHLY and CDR2 FYNNEI. V shed 5 bases and J 2 bases; nucleotides not matched to a gene: 7. The length of the CDR3 is 16 residues.

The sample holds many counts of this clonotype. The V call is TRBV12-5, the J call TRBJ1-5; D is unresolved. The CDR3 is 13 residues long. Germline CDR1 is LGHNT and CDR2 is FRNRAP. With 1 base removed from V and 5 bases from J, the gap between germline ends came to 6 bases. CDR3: CASGLAEHQPQHF. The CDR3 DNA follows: TGTGCTAGTGGTTTGGCCGAGCATCAGCCCCAGCATTTT.

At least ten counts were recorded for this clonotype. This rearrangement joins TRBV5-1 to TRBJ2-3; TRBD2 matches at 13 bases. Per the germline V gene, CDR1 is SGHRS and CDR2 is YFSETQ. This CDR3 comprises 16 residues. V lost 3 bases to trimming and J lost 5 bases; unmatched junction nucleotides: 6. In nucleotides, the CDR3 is TGCGCCAGCAGCTCAGGACTAGCGGGAGCGGGAGATACGCAGTATTTT. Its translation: CASSSGLAGAGDTQYF. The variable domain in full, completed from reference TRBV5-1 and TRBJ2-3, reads KAGVTQTPRYLIKTRGQQVTLSCSPISGHRSVSWYQQTPGQGLQFLFEYFSETQRNKGNFPGRFSGRQFSNSRSEMNVSTLELGDSALYLCASSSGLAGAGDTQYFGPGTRLTVL.

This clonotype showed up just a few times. CDR3 in amino acids: CATSDPPSGRGKQYF. As DNA, the CDR3 is TGTGCCACCAGTGACCCCCCCTCCGGCCGGGGGAAGCAGTACTTC. This chain joins TRBV24-1 and TRBJ2-7; a weak D match, TRBD2 (6 bases). The CDR3 is 15 amino acids. Germline values: CDR1 KGHDR, CDR2 SFDVKD. V was clipped by 4 bases and J by 8 bases, with 20 bases between them.

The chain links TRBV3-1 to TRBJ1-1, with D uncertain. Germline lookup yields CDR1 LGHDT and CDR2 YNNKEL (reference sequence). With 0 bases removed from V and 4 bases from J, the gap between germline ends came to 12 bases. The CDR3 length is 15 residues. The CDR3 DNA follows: TGTGCCAGCAGCCAAGATTTGCGGGCCAGCACTGAAGCTTTCTTT. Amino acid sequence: CASSQDLRASTEAFF.

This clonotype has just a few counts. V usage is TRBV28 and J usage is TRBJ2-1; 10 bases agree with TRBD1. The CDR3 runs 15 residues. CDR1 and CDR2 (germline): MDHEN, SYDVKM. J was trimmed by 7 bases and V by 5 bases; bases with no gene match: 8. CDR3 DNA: TGTGCCAGCAGTGCTCCGGGACAGGGGAGAAATGAGCAGTTCTTC. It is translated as CASSAPGQGRNEQFF.

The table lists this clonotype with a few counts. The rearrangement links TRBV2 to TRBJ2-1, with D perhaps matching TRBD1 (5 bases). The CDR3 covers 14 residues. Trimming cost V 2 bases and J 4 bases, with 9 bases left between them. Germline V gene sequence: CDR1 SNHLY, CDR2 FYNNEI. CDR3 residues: CASSEQGGYNEQFF. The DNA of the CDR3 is TGTGCCAGCAGTGAACAGGGCGGATACAATGAGCAGTTCTTC.

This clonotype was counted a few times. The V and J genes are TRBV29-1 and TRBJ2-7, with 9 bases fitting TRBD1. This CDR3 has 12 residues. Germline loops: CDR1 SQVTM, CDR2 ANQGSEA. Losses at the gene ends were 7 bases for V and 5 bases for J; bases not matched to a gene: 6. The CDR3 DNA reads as TGCAGCGCCCGGGACAGGGAGCACGAGCAGTACTTC. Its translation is CSARDREHEQYF.

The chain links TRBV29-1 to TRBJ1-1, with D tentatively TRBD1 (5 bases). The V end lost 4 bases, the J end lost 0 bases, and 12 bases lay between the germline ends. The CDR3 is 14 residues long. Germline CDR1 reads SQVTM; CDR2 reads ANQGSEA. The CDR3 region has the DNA TGCAGCGTTGCGACAGTTTTAATGAACACTGAAGCTTTCTTT. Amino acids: CSVATVLMNTEAFF.

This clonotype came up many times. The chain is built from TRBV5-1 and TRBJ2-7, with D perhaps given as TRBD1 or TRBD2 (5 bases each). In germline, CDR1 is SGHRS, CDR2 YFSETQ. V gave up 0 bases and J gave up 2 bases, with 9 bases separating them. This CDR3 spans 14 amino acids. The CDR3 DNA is TGCGCCAGCAGCTTGGGGGACGAAGCCTACGAGCAGTACTTC. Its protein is CASSLGDEAYEQYF.

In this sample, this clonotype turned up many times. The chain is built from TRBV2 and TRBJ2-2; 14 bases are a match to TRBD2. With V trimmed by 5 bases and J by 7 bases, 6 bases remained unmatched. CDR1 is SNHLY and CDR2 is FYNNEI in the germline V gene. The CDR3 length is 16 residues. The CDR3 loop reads CASSPGLAGDIGELFF. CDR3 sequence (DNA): TGTGCCAGCAGTCCGGGACTAGCGGGAGACATCGGGGAGCTGTTTTTT.

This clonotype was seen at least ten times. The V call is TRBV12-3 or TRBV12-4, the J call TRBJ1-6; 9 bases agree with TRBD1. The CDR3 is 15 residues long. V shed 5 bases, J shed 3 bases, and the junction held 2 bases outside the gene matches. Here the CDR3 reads CASSEDRGYNSPLHF. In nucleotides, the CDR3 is TGTGCCAGCAGTGAGGACAGGGGCTATAATTCACCCCTCCACTTT.

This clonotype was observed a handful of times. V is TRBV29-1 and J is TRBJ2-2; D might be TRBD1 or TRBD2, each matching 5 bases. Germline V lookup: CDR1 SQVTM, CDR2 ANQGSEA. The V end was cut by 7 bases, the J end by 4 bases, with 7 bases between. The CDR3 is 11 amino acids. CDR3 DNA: TGCAGCGCTGGGGGCACCGGGGAGCTGTTTTTT. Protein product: CSAGGTGELFF.

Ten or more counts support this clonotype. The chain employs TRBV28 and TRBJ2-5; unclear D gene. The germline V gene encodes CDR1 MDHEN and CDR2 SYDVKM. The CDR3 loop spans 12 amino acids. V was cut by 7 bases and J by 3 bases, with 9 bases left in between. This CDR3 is CASMTVEETQYF. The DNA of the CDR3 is TGTGCCAGCATGACCGTAGAAGAGACCCAGTACTTC.

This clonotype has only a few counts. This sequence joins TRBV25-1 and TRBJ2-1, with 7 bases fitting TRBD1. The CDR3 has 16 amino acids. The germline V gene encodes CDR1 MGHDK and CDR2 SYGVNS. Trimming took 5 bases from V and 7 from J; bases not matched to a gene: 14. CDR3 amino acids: CASSPQGQRILNEQFF. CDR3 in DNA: TGTGCCAGCAGTCCCCAGGGACAGAGAATCTTAAATGAGCAGTTCTTC.

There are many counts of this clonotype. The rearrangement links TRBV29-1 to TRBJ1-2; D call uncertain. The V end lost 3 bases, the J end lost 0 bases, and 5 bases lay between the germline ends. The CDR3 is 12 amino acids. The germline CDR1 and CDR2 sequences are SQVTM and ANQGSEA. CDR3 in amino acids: CSVEVTNYGYTF. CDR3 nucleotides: TGCAGCGTTGAGGTGACTAACTATGGCTACACCTTC.

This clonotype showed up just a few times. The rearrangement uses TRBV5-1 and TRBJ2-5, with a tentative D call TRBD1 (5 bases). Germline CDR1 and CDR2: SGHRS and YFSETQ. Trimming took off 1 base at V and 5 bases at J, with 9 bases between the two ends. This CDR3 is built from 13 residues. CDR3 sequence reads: CASSLTGAETQYF. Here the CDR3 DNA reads TGCGCCAGCAGCTTGACTGGGGCGGAGACCCAGTACTTC.